This TCR beta chain stems from a study of CD8+CD57+ T cells in acquired aplastic anemia. Overall study context: Roughly 3.2 ug was the average amount of DNA from sorted CD4+ and CD8+ cells. Study findings and constraints: Patients did not significantly differ from controls in CD8+ Simpson's diversity.

Remarks on this clonotype: What it binds is not known.

Looked up from germline, CDR1 is SEHNR and CDR2 is FQNEAQ (reference sequence). The CDR3 covers 12 residues. V lost 6 bases, J lost 9 bases, and 12 bases lay in between. TCR beta VDJ and CDR3 profiles were obtained from a genomic DNA template. Each CDR3 protein gets one entry after TCRdb re-called the reads with MiXCR. The data hold 100,000 to 150,000 distinct CDR3 sequences, with 48% observed a single time. The sequence was collected from a human donor in good health, serving as a control. Sample: sorted CD4+, CD8+, or CD8+CD57+ T cells (not recorded which) from PBMCs. J is TRBJ1-5 and V is TRBV7-9, with D maybe TRBD1 (5 bases). The CDR3 DNA is TGTGCCAGCAGTGTCGGGGGAAGGCCCCAGCATTTT. This encodes CASSVGGRPQHF.